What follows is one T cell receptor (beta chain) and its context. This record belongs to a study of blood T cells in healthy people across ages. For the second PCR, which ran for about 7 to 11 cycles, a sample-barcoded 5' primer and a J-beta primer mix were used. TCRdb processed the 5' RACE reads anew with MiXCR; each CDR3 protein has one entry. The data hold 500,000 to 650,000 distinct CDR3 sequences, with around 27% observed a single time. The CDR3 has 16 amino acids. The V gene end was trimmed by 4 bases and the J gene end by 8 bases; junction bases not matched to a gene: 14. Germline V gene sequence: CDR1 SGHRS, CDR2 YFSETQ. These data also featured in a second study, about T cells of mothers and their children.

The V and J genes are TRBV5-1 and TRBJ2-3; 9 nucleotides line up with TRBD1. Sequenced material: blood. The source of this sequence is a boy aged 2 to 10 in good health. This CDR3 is CASSSPRDRALGTQYF. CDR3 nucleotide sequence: TGCGCCAGCAGCAGTCCCCGGGACAGGGCTCTTGGTACGCAGTATTTT.